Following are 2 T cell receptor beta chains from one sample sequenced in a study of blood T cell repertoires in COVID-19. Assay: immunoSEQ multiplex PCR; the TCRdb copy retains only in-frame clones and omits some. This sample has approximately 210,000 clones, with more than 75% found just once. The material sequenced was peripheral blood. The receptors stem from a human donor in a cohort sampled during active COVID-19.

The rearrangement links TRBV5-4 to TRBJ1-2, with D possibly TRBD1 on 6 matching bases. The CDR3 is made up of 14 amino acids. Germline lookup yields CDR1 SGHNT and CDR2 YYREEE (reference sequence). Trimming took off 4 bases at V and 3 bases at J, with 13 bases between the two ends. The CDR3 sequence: CASSEIQGYYGYTF. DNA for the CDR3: TGTGCCAGCAGCGAAATACAGGGATACTATGGCTACACCTTC.

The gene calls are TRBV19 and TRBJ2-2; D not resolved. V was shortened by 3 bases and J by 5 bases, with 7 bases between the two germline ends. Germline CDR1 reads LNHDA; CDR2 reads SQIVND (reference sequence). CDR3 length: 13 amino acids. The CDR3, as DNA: TGTGCCAGTAGTATTTGGCCTACCGGGGAGCTGTTTTTT. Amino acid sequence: CASSIWPTGELFF.